One sample yielded the 17 T cell receptor beta chains listed below, sequenced in a study of cytomegalovirus exposure and HLA in healthy donors. The PCR used 60 Vbeta and 13 Jbeta primers. Clones were sequenced by immunoSEQ multiplex PCR, and TCRdb holds only the in-frame ones, with some missing. The data show roughly 100,000 clones, with 73% seen just once and more than 3% held by the top ten. The sample comprised PBMCs. Every receptor here comes from a man aged 40-49 years in good health and CMV-seronegative.

In this sample, this clone turned up once. V usage is TRBV19 and J usage is TRBJ2-5, with 8 bases matching TRBD1. CDR1 LNHDA and CDR2 SQIVND come from the germline V gene (reference sequence). V was pared by 1 base and J by 5 bases, with 3 bases of the junction left unmatched. This CDR3 is 14 amino acids long. Here the CDR3 reads CASSIGQGTETQYF. CDR3 nucleotides: TGTGCCAGTAGTATAGGACAGGGGACGGAGACCCAGTACTTC.

This clone was observed a few times. This rearrangement joins TRBV13 to TRBJ2-2, with TRBD1 matching 9 bases. The CDR3 spans 15 residues. Looked up from germline, CDR1 is PRHDT and CDR2 is FYEKMQ (reference sequence). The junction had 8 bases not matched to a gene; V was cut back by 5 bases and J by 7 bases. The CDR3 here is CASSLGDRDIGELFF. The CDR3 region has the DNA TGTGCCAGCAGCCTCGGGGACAGGGATATCGGGGAGCTGTTTTTT.

CDR3 in DNA: TGTGCCAGCAGGGACGGGGTCGACTCTGGGGCCAACGTCCTGACTTTC. It yields the protein CASRDGVDSGANVLTF. The chain uses TRBV5-6 and TRBJ2-6; D perhaps matches TRBD2 (5 bases). From germline, CDR1 is SGHDT and CDR2 YYEEEE. V was pared by 5 bases and J by 0 bases, with 12 bases between. The length of the CDR3 is 16 residues.

The V gene is TRBV6-5, the J gene TRBJ1-1; D uncertain. This CDR3 is built from 12 residues. Germline V gene data show CDR1 as MNHEY and CDR2 as SVGAGI. Trimming shortened V by 7 bases and J by 9 bases, and 15 bases separated the two germline ends. The CDR3 is CASTGTGSQAFF. The CDR3 DNA follows: TGTGCCAGCACCGGAACGGGGAGTCAAGCTTTCTTT.

This clone was seen only once. The chain joins TRBV6-1 to TRBJ2-7, with 7 bases fitting TRBD1. V lost 6 bases, J lost 9 bases, and 14 bases stayed unmatched. Germline lookup yields CDR1 MNHNS and CDR2 SASEGT. The CDR3 consists of 14 residues. CDR3 loop: CASSQTGWAFGQYF. The DNA for the CDR3 is TGTGCCAGCAGCCAGACAGGGTGGGCATTCGGGCAGTACTTC.

This chain joins TRBV9 and TRBJ2-7; D possibly corresponds to TRBD1 (6 bases). Germline CDR1 SGDLS, CDR2 YYNGEE. Trimming left V 7 bases short and J 0 bases short, with 11 bases between. This CDR3 contains 13 residues. CDR3 protein: CASSSGDSYEQYF. In nucleotides, the CDR3 is TGTGCCAGCTCTTCAGGGGACTCCTACGAGCAGTACTTC.

The gene calls are TRBV2 and TRBJ2-7; 8 bases align to TRBD2. The CDR3 length is 16 residues. Trimming removed 3 bases from V and 4 bases from J; junction bases left unmatched: 11. CDR1 is SNHLY and CDR2 is FYNNEI in the germline V gene. CDR3 region: CASSEGALAGGYEQYF. As DNA, the CDR3 is TGTGCCAGCAGTGAGGGGGCCCTTGCGGGGGGTTACGAGCAGTACTTC.

V and J are TRBV29-1 and TRBJ1-1, with a tentative D call TRBD1 (6 bases). Germline loops: CDR1 SQVTM, CDR2 ANQGSEA. The V end was cut by 7 bases, the J end by 1 base, with 13 bases between. The CDR3 is 13 residues long. The CDR3 DNA follows: TGCAGCGCCGGGGGGGGCCAGAACACTGAAGCTTTCTTT. Its protein is CSAGGGQNTEAFF.

This chain links TRBV5-1 with TRBJ2-7; 9 bases line up with TRBD1. Per germline, CDR1 SGHRS and CDR2 YFSETQ. The CDR3 totals 13 residues. Losses at the gene ends were 4 bases for V and 3 bases for J; bases not matched to a gene: 2. The chain's CDR3 is CASSTGQGYEQYF. The CDR3 DNA follows: TGCGCCAGCAGCACGGGACAGGGCTACGAGCAGTACTTC. Using reference TRBV5-1 and TRBJ2-7 for the parts outside the CDR3, the full variable domain is KAGVTQTPRYLIKTRGQQVTLSCSPISGHRSVSWYQQTPGQGLQFLFEYFSETQRNKGNFPGRFSGRQFSNSRSEMNVSTLELGDSALYLCASSTGQGYEQYFGPGTRLTVT.

V is TRBV5-6 and J is TRBJ2-3, with a tentative D call TRBD1 (6 bases). V gave up 3 bases and J gave up 3 bases, with 17 bases separating them. The CDR3 covers 16 residues. Germline values: CDR1 SGHDT, CDR2 YYEEEE. The CDR3 bases are TGTGCCAGCAGCTCTTTAGGTTGGCAGGGGACAGATACGCAGTATTTT. Translated, it gives CASSSLGWQGTDTQYF.

The chain carries TRBV5-1 and TRBJ1-1, with unresolved D. Germline CDR1 is SGHRS and CDR2 is YFSETQ. CDR3 length: 14 residues. Trimming stripped 0 bases from V and 4 bases from J, with 10 bases between. CDR3 sequence (DNA): TGCGCCAGCAGCTTGGACAGCGGTTTCACTGAAGCTTTCTTT. This encodes CASSLDSGFTEAFF.

J is TRBJ1-5 and V is TRBV19, with 10 bases matching TRBD1. Germline CDR1 reads LNHDA; CDR2 reads SQIVND (reference sequence). The CDR3 is 15 residues long. Losses at the gene ends were 5 bases for V and 5 bases for J; bases not matched to a gene: 6. CDR3 DNA sequence: TGTGCCAGTAGTGCCCGGGACAGGGGTCATCAGCCCCAGCATTTT. Encoded protein: CASSARDRGHQPQHF.

This clone occurred once. This chain connects TRBV5-4 to TRBJ2-7; 7 nucleotides match TRBD1. This CDR3 spans 13 amino acids. Per the germline V gene, CDR1 is SGHNT and CDR2 is YYREEE (reference sequence). Trimming took 1 base from V and 6 from J; bases not matched to a gene: 4. In DNA form, the CDR3 reads TGTGCCAGCAGCTTGCGACAGGGCCTCGAGCAGTACTTC. Translated, it gives CASSLRQGLEQYF.

Only one count was recorded for this clone. This rearrangement joins TRBV2 to TRBJ1-4; no reliable D call. Germline loops: CDR1 SNHLY, CDR2 FYNNEI. Trimming took off 0 bases at V and 4 bases at J, with 9 bases between the two ends. The CDR3 consists of 15 residues. The CDR3 loop is CASSEAGGRNEKLFF. The CDR3 DNA is TGTGCCAGCAGTGAAGCCGGAGGCCGTAATGAAAAACTGTTTTTT.

This chain uses TRBV29-1 with TRBJ2-5, with a weak D call TRBD1 (6 bases). The DNA end favors TRBJ2-7, so the J call may be wrong. This CDR3 has 14 amino acids. CDR1 and CDR2 (germline): SQVTM, ANQGSEA. CDR3 residues: CSVGSRGTSYEQYF. In DNA form, the CDR3 reads TGCAGCGTTGGAAGCAGGGGAACCTCCTACGAGCAGTACTTC.

In this sample, this clone turned up once. CDR3 in DNA: TGTGCCAGCACCATGATCCGGACAGGGTCCTCCTACGAGCAGTACTTC. The encoded protein is CASTMIRTGSSYEQYF. This chain connects TRBV7-9 to TRBJ2-7; TRBD1 matches at 8 bases. V shed 7 bases and J 0 bases; nucleotides not matched to a gene: 11. Germline CDR1 is SEHNR and CDR2 is FQNEAQ (reference sequence). CDR3 size: 16 residues.

This clone has just a few counts. The chain uses TRBV5-4 and TRBJ1-4, with 8 bases that match TRBD1. The trim removed 1 base at V and 4 bases at J, leaving 6 bases unmatched. Germline V lookup: CDR1 SGHNT, CDR2 YYREEE (reference sequence). The CDR3 loop spans 16 amino acids. CDR3 region: CASSLQGAGSNEKLFF. In DNA, the CDR3 is TGTGCCAGCAGCTTGCAGGGGGCAGGGAGTAATGAAAAACTGTTTTTT. Combining the CDR3 with reference TRBV5-4 and TRBJ1-4 gives the whole variable domain ETGVTQSPTHLIKTRGQQVTLRCSSQSGHNTVSWYQQALGQGPQFIFQYYREEENGRGNFPPRFSGLQFPNYSSELNVNALELDDSALYLCASSLQGAGSNEKLFFGSGTQLSVL.